The TCR beta chain under discussion was sequenced for a study of T cells in Graves' hyperthyroidism and ophthalmopathy. Hyperthyroidism of Graves' type that showed no ophthalmopathy progression within 18 months was stable. Germline CDR1 reads LGHNA; CDR2 reads YSLEER. Trimming cost V 1 base and J 2 bases; bases outside gene matches: 6. The CDR3 contains 16 residues. TCR beta CDR3 sequences were amplified from RNA transcripts. First-round RT-PCR targeting the TCR CDR3 was performed with the HTBI primer set. MiXCR, applied by TCRdb to the multiplex PCR reads, yields one record per CDR3 protein. The sample records nearly 750,000 distinct CDR3 sequences, roughly a third being singletons. This clonotype was counted ten times or more.

The gene calls are TRBV4-3 and TRBJ1-2, with 8 bases that match TRBD1. Sequencing was done on a sample of blood. This TCR was sampled from a middle-aged woman with Graves' hyperthyroidism. DNA of the CDR3: TGCGCCAGCAGCCAAGGAGGGCAGGGGGCAAACTATGGCTACACCTTC. It specifies CASSQGGQGANYGYTF.